This entry lists 23 T cell receptor beta chains sequenced from one sample in a study of quantifying T cell responses using KT2 cells. Study-wide background: TCR alpha and beta constant-region primers primed reverse transcription of RNA.

The cDNA 3' end received a ligated oligonucleotide with a UMI. An equimolar mix of RC1.1 and RC1.2 primed the beta chain across TRBC1 and TRBC2. In TCRdb, the UMI-ligation and nested PCR reads were re-called with MiXCR into one record per CDR3 protein. The data contain 39,000 or so distinct CDR3 sequences, about a sixth of them singletons. Sequences were obtained from PBMCs spiked with cells of the T cell clone KT2. These receptors all come from a human donor.

This clonotype was counted between two and nine times. This chain connects TRBV2 to TRBJ1-6, with a tentative D call TRBD1 (6 bases). Trimming removed 5 bases from V and 6 bases from J, with 14 bases in between. Looked up from germline, CDR1 is SNHLY and CDR2 is FYNNEI. The CDR3 is 15 amino acids. The CDR3 region is CASSKQGGINSPLHF. The CDR3 nucleotides are TGTGCCAGCAGTAAACAAGGGGGTATTAATTCACCCCTCCACTTT.

This chain joins TRBV6-5 and TRBJ2-5; TRBD2 is a possible D gene (6 bases). The germline gives CDR1 MNHEY, CDR2 SVGAGI. This CDR3 spans 14 amino acids. The V end was cut by 6 bases, the J end by 3 bases, with 14 bases between. CDR3 sequence: CASSLAAAKETQYF. CDR3 in DNA: TGTGCCAGCAGCTTAGCGGCGGCAAAAGAGACCCAGTACTTC.

The table lists this clonotype with a few counts. The chain links TRBV4-2 to TRBJ2-3, with no clear D. Trimming removed 4 bases at V and 0 bases at J, with 17 bases between. The CDR3 runs 17 residues. Germline V gene sequence: CDR1 LGHNA, CDR2 YNFKEQ. The CDR3 sequence is CASSPPFEARSTDTQYF. The CDR3, as DNA: TGTGCCAGCAGCCCCCCCTTTGAGGCGCGGAGCACAGATACGCAGTATTTT.

The chain carries TRBV3-1 and TRBJ2-3; 9 nucleotides agree with TRBD1. CDR1 and CDR2 from the germline V gene are LGHDT and YNNKEL (reference sequence). The CDR3 is 15 residues long. Trimming cost V 5 bases and J 4 bases; bases outside gene matches: 7. This chain's CDR3 is CASSKQTGGADTQYF. The CDR3 nucleotides are TGTGCCAGCAGCAAACAGACAGGGGGTGCAGATACGCAGTATTTT.

This clonotype was observed a few times. V gene TRBV4-1 combines with J gene TRBJ2-3, with D unclear. Trimming took off 2 bases at V and 3 bases at J, with 6 bases between the two ends. Germline V gives CDR1 MGHRA, CDR2 YSYEKL. CDR3 length: 13 residues. The CDR3 loop reads CASSQSLTDTQYF. For the CDR3, the DNA is TGCGCCAGCAGCCAATCGCTTACAGATACGCAGTATTTT.

The rearrangement links TRBV27 to TRBJ2-5; no firm D call. V was pared by 4 bases and J by 5 bases, with 11 bases between. This CDR3 is built from 13 residues. Germline CDR1 is MNHEY and CDR2 is SMNVEV (reference sequence). Here the CDR3 DNA reads TGTGCCAGCAGTTGGTCGGTAGGGGAGACCCAGTACTTC. Translated, it gives CASSWSVGETQYF.

V usage is TRBV5-1 and J usage is TRBJ2-1, with a weak D call TRBD2 (6 bases). Trimming pared 0 bases from V and 5 bases from J, leaving 21 bases between. CDR3 length: 18 residues. Per germline, CDR1 SGHRS and CDR2 YFSETQ. For the CDR3, the DNA is TGCGCCAGCAGCTTGGGGGTGGGAACCGGGACTTCGCACAATGAGCAGTTCTTC. This gives the protein CASSLGVGTGTSHNEQFF.

This clonotype was seen a few times. V gene TRBV18 combines with J gene TRBJ1-2, with D possibly matching TRBD1 (5 bases). The CDR3 spans 15 residues. V dropped 3 bases and J dropped 6 bases, with 17 bases sitting between them. Germline V lookup: CDR1 KGHSH, CDR2 LQKENI. In DNA form, the CDR3 reads TGTGCCAGCTCACCGGTAATAGGGGTGGATGATGGCTACACCTTC. Residues: CASSPVIGVDDGYTF.

The chain links TRBV20-1 to TRBJ1-1; D is unresolved. Germline lookup yields CDR1 DFQATT and CDR2 SNEGSKA (reference sequence). V was clipped by 0 bases and J by 4 bases, with 9 bases between them. This CDR3 is built from 13 residues. This CDR3 reads CSAREGVSTEAFF. CDR3 sequence (DNA): TGCAGTGCTAGAGAGGGCGTATCCACTGAAGCTTTCTTT.

The table lists this clonotype with a few counts. The chain employs TRBV11-2 and TRBJ1-5; D is possibly TRBD1 (5 bases). Trimming shortened V by 3 bases and J by 3 bases, and 9 bases separated the two germline ends. The V gene's germline CDR1 is SGHAT and CDR2 FQNNGV. The CDR3 has 14 residues. The CDR3 spells CASSFDSFNQPQHF. The CDR3 DNA follows: TGTGCCAGCAGCTTCGACAGCTTCAATCAGCCCCAGCATTTT.

The CDR3 region has the DNA TGCAGTGCTAGACAGGCGTTCCAAGAGACCCAGTACTTC. It codes for CSARQAFQETQYF. This chain joins TRBV20-1 and TRBJ2-5; D ambiguous. This CDR3 region has 13 residues. Trimming stripped 2 bases from V and 1 base from J, with 8 bases between. Per germline, CDR1 DFQATT and CDR2 SNEGSKA (reference sequence).

This clonotype has a handful of counts. The V call is TRBV29-1, the J call TRBJ2-1; perhaps TRBD2 as D (6 bases). Between the trimmed V and J ends, which lost 4 bases and 9 bases, there was a span of 16 bases. Germline V gives CDR1 SQVTM, CDR2 ANQGSEA. This CDR3 contains 13 residues. The CDR3 spells CSVAGLLAGEQFF. The DNA for the CDR3 is TGCAGCGTTGCTGGACTACTGGCCGGTGAGCAGTTCTTC.

This clonotype was seen a few times. The V and J genes are TRBV20-1 and TRBJ1-2, with D hard to call. Germline V lookup: CDR1 DFQATT, CDR2 SNEGSKA (reference sequence). This CDR3 has 13 amino acids. Deletions cut 0 bases from V and 4 bases from J, with 9 bases between. The CDR3 bases are TGCAGTGCTAGAGACGGGCGCGGCTATGGCTACACCTTC. Translating it yields CSARDGRGYGYTF.

This clonotype appeared many times. The V and J genes are TRBV20-1 and TRBJ1-2; 7 nucleotides match TRBD1. The length of the CDR3 is 13 residues. The germline V gene encodes CDR1 DFQATT and CDR2 SNEGSKA (reference sequence). V dropped 6 bases and J dropped 1; count of bases not matched to a gene: 5. CDR3 sequence: CSASTGLNYGYTF. The CDR3 DNA follows: TGCAGTGCCTCGACAGGGCTTAACTATGGCTACACCTTC.

V usage is TRBV14 and J usage is TRBJ1-1; 7 nucleotides align to TRBD1. CDR1 SGHDN and CDR2 FVKESK come from the germline V gene. Trimming cost V 0 bases and J 10 bases; bases outside gene matches: 11. The CDR3 covers 15 residues. CDR3 coding DNA: TGTGCCAGCAGCCAAGATTTGCAGGGGGTTCGAGTAGCTTTCTTT. Translated: CASSQDLQGVRVAFF.

CDR3 bases: TGTGCCAGCAGCTCCTGGACTAGCGGGAGGTCAGATACGCAGTATTTT. Protein: CASSSWTSGRSDTQYF. The V call is TRBV7-2, the J call TRBJ2-3; TRBD2 aligns across 14 bases. Germline assignment: CDR1 SGHTA and CDR2 FQGNSA. J was trimmed by 4 bases and V by 4 bases; bases with no gene match: 4. This CDR3 spans 16 amino acids.

This chain links TRBV7-8 with TRBJ1-1; a weak D match, TRBD1 (6 bases). Trimming shortened V by 2 bases and J by 4 bases, and 11 bases separated the two germline ends. Per the germline V gene, CDR1 is SGHVS and CDR2 is FQNEAQ. This CDR3 has 14 residues. CDR3 residues: CASSLFRGGTEAFF. The CDR3 DNA sequence: TGTGCCAGCAGCTTATTCAGGGGAGGCACTGAAGCTTTCTTT.

This clonotype was seen many times. The rearrangement links TRBV29-1 to TRBJ2-6, with 7 bases aligning to TRBD1. CDR3 length: 14 amino acids. The germline gives CDR1 SQVTM, CDR2 ANQGSEA. V lost 7 bases to trimming and J lost 4 bases; unmatched junction nucleotides: 7. CDR3 bases: TGCAGCGCTGGGGACAGCAAAGGGGCCAACGTCCTGACTTTC. This gives the protein CSAGDSKGANVLTF.

About this clonotype: A much bigger clone sits one base away, suggesting this may be a read error. The rearrangement uses TRBV4-1 and TRBJ2-2; 8 bases line up with TRBD1. Germline-derived CDR1 and CDR2 are MGHRA and YSYEKL. There are 16 residues in the CDR3. The CDR3 spells CASSPRTGRNTGGLFF. The CDR3 nucleotides read TGCGCCAGCAGCCCCAGGACAGGGAGGAACACCGGGGGGCTGTTTTTT.

J is TRBJ2-7 and V is TRBV5-1, with no clear D. This CDR3 has 14 residues. Germline CDR1 is SGHRS and CDR2 is YFSETQ. Trimming cost V 1 base and J 6 bases, with 14 bases left between them. The CDR3 spells CASSLLASLGEQYF. CDR3 DNA: TGCGCCAGCAGCTTGTTGGCGTCTTTGGGCGAGCAGTACTTC.

This clonotype was counted many times. The CDR3 reads CATSSRATDTQYF. The CDR3 DNA reads as TGTGCCACCAGCTCCCGCGCCACAGATACGCAGTATTTT. The chain combines TRBV15 with TRBJ2-3; D is uncertain. Germline CDR1 is LNHNV and CDR2 is YYDKDF (reference sequence). There are 13 residues in the CDR3. V lost 5 bases and J lost 2, with 8 bases in between. The variable domain in full, with the rest retrieved from reference TRBV15 and TRBJ2-3, is DAMVIQNPRYQVTQFGKPVTLSCSQTLNHNVMYWYQQKSSQAPKLLFHYYDKDFNNEADTPDNFQSRRPNTSFCFLDIRSPGLGDTAMYLCATSSRATDTQYFGPGTRLTVL.

This clonotype came up a few times. The chain carries TRBV4-1 and TRBJ2-3; 12 bases are a match to TRBD2. The V gene's germline CDR1 is MGHRA and CDR2 YSYEKL. Losses at the gene ends were 0 bases for V and 6 bases for J; bases not matched to a gene: 16. The CDR3 covers 20 residues. Written as DNA, the CDR3 is TGCGCCAGCAGCCAAGAAGCCCGACTAGCGGGGGCCCTTGACACGGATACGCAGTATTTT. As protein: CASSQEARLAGALDTDTQYF.

The chain recombines TRBV2 with TRBJ2-7; D perhaps matches TRBD2 (5 bases). Germline CDR1 SNHLY, CDR2 FYNNEI. The CDR3 is 16 amino acids. V lost 7 bases and J lost 2, with 21 bases in between. In DNA form, the CDR3 reads TGTGCCAGCACCAAGGAGGCGCCGTTAATGACCTACGAGCAGTACTTC. This gives the protein CASTKEAPLMTYEQYF.